The T cell receptor (beta chain) under discussion was sequenced for a study of PD-1 blockade in mismatch repair-deficient tumors (dated by TCRdb to about 2017). With regard to the full study: The trial enrolled 85 to 100 consecutive patients with approximately twelve mismatch repair-deficient cancer types between 2013 and 2016, all previously treated and progressing. Tumor-associated T cell clones in the peripheral blood of patients responding to PD-1 blockade were tracked using deep sequencing of TCR CDR3 regions. What the study reported, not specific to this receptor: After pembrolizumab, tumor-resident clones, which were often undetectable in blood before treatment, expanded rapidly and then contracted, generally ahead of radiologic responses.

Receptor libraries were prepared by the immunoSEQ multiplex PCR assay. This is the immuneACCESS table as TCRdb keeps it, with only in-frame sequences that have V and J called. A part of the clones is gone; compared with another copy, unresolved V genes explain less than half, and the rest is unexplained. Present in this sample are about 120,000 clones, 86% of which were seen just once. About 13% of the sample is in the top ten clones. A remark on this clone: The clone's antigen remains unknown. No much larger clone exists at a distance of one base, and base qualities are not known.

For each enrolled patient, mismatch repair deficiency was established using either polymerase chain reaction or immunohistochemistry. TCR sequencing was performed for a few patients who responded to pembrolizumab therapy. The phase II trial prospectively evaluated PD-1 blockade with pembrolizumab in advanced mismatch repair-deficient cancers, independent of tissue of origin. Peripheral blood T cell samples were collected serially, before PD-1 blockade began and at several time points afterward. Blood sampling times were reported as weeks after the first pembrolizumab dose. The CDR3 holds 15 amino acids from the cysteine to the phenylalanine. Only CDR3 DNA is held: 45 bases, read in frame from base 1. At the junction V is shortened by 0 bases and J by 7 bases, with 15 bases in between. Taken from the germline V gene, the CDR1 and CDR2 loops are SGHVS and FQNEAQ.

The sample in question was peripheral blood, obtained 44 weeks after starting pembrolizumab. Rearrangement joined TRBV7-8 to TRBJ2-5; the D gene assignment is perhaps TRBD1 or TRBD2, with each matching 5 bases. The TCR comes from an adult with mismatch repair-deficient cancer. The CDR3 reads as follows: CASSLAPGLGRTQYF. The DNA is as follows: TGTGCCAGCAGCTTAGCGCCAGGGCTGGGACGGACCCAGTACTTC.